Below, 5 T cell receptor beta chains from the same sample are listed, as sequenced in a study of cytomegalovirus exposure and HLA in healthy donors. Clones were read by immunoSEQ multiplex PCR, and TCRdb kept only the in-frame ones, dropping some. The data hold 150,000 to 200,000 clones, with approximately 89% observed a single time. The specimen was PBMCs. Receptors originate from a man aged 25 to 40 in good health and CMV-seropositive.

DNA of the CDR3: TGTGCCAGCGGGTTTGGCCAGCGGGGGTTCACAGATACGCAGTATTTT. This gives the protein CASGFGQRGFTDTQYF. This chain uses TRBV5-4 with TRBJ2-3; 8 nucleotides line up with TRBD2. V lost 7 bases and J lost 2; bases outside the gene matches: 12. The germline gives CDR1 SGHNT, CDR2 YYREEE (reference sequence). This CDR3 is 16 amino acids long.

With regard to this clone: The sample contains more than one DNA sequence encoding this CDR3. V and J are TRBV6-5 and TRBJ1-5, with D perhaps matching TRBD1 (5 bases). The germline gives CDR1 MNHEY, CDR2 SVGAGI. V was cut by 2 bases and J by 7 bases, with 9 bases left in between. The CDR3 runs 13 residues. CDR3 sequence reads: CASSYREGQPQHF. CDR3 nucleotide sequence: TGTGCCAGCAGTTACAGGGAGGGGCAGCCCCAGCATTTT.

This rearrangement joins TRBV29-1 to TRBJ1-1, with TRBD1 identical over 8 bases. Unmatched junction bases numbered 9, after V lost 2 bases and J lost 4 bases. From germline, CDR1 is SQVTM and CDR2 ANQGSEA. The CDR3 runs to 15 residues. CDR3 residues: CSVEYGDRSPTEAFF. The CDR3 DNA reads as TGCAGCGTTGAATATGGGGACAGGAGCCCCACTGAAGCTTTCTTT.

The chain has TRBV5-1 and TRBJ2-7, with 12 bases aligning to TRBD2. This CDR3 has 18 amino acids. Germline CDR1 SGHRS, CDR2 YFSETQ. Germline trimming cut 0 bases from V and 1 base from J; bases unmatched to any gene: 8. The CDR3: CASSLAPSTSGRSYEQYF. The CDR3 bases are TGCGCCAGCAGCTTGGCCCCCTCGACTAGCGGGAGATCCTACGAGCAGTACTTC.

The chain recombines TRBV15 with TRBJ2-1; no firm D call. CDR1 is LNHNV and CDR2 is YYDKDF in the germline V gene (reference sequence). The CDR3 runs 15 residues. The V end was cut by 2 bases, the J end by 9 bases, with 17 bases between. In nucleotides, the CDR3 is TGTGCCACCAGCAGATTCCATCCCCGCAATAGTGAGCAGTTCTTC. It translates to CATSRFHPRNSEQFF.